A selection of T cell receptor beta chains follows, all from one sample in a study of spatial heterogeneity in lung cancer. Via MiXCR, TCRdb re-called the 5' RACE reads, giving one row per CDR3 protein. The sample includes approximately 12,000 distinct CDR3 sequences, approximately 6.2% of them seen just once. Source: normal lung tissue next to the tumor, taken at surgery. These receptors were collected from a male donor with early-stage non-small cell lung cancer. Both conserved end residues are part of each CDR3. A D gene is named only where the DNA matches it firmly. The size field is filled for only some rows; it gives once, few, many or a size class.

j_call v_call clone_size d_call cdr3_nt cdr3_aa
TRBJ1-5 TRBV6-6 many - TGTGCCAGCGGACATAGCAATCAGCCCCAGCATTTT CASGHSNQPQHF
TRBJ2-7 TRBV4-2 few - TGTGCCAGCAGCCAACCCGCGGAGGGAAAACACGAGCAGTACTTC CASSQPAEGKHEQYF
TRBJ1-2 TRBV12-3/TRBV12-4 - TRBD1 TGTGCCAGCAGGTCTCAACAGGGGGTGCACGGCTACACCTTC CASRSQQGVHGYTF
TRBJ2-3 TRBV20-1 many TRBD1 TGCAGTGCTACCGGGACAGGATTGTCAGATACGCAGTATTTT CSATGTGLSDTQYF
TRBJ1-2 TRBV7-3 medium-sized - TGTGCCAGCAGCTTAGGACGGAACTATGGCTACACCTTC CASSLGRNYGYTF
TRBJ2-7 TRBV7-6 - - TGTGCCAGCAGCTTGGAGGGACAGCCCTCCTACGAGCAGTACTTC CASSLEGQPSYEQYF
TRBJ2-7 TRBV20-1 once TRBD1 TGCAGTGCAAACAGGGACAGCGGCTCCTACGAGCAGTACTTC CSANRDSGSYEQYF
TRBJ1-5 TRBV6-6 - - TGTGCCAGCAGTTACTCCGTTAGACGATCTAATCAGCCCCAGCATTTT CASSYSVRRSNQPQHF
TRBJ1-3 TRBV20-1 many - TGCAGTGCCCGAACAGGGTCTGGAAACACCATATATTTT CSARTGSGNTIYF
TRBJ2-3 TRBV7-9 medium-sized - TGTGCCAGCAGTCGCATCATAGCGGTTCGTCCGGATACGCAGTATTTT CASSRIIAVRPDTQYF
TRBJ2-3 TRBV12-3/TRBV12-4 medium-sized - TGTGCCAGCAGTTTCGTACAGTTCAGCACAGATACGCAGTATTTT CASSFVQFSTDTQYF
TRBJ2-2 TRBV6-5 medium-sized - TGTGCCAGCAGGAGGACCTCTGGGGGGGAGCTGTTTTTT CASRRTSGGELFF
TRBJ2-7 TRBV29-1 medium-sized - TGCAGCGTTCTCTCCCGGGAGCAACCATCCTACGAGCAGTACTTC CSVLSREQPSYEQYF
TRBJ1-1 TRBV4-3 many - TGCGCCAGCAGCCAAAGGTTAGGACCCACTGAAGCTTTCTTT CASSQRLGPTEAFF
TRBJ1-5 TRBV19 many - TGTGCCAGTAGTCTTCAACAGGAACCCCAGCCCCAGCATTTT CASSLQQEPQPQHF
TRBJ1-5 TRBV5-5 few - TGTGCCAGCAGCTTGAGGGCAGACAATCAGCCCCAGCATTTT CASSLRADNQPQHF
TRBJ2-1 TRBV7-6 many TRBD2 TGTGCCAGCAGCTCCCTGAGGGGCGGGAGGGGAAATGAGCAGTTCTTC CASSSLRGGRGNEQFF
TRBJ2-1 TRBV12-3/TRBV12-4 medium-sized - TGTGCCAGCAGTTTTGTTCGGCTGAACTCCTACAATGAGCAGTTCTTC CASSFVRLNSYNEQFF
TRBJ1-2 TRBV12-3/TRBV12-4 many - TGTGCCAGCAGTTTAGGCGGGTCCACCATGAGGTACACCTTC CASSLGGSTMRYTF
TRBJ2-2 TRBV4-2 - - TGTGCCAGCAGCTTAGGACTGAACACCGGGGAGCTGTTTTTT CASSLGLNTGELFF
TRBJ1-2 TRBV6-1 few - TGTGCCAGCAGTGATGGGGGGCAGAGCTATGGCTACACCTTC CASSDGGQSYGYTF
TRBJ2-7 TRBV27 many - TGTGCCAGCAGTTTAGAGGGGAGAGAGCAGTACTTC CASSLEGREQYF
TRBJ1-1 TRBV7-9 few - TGTGCCAGCAGCTTGGACATCCCTAACACTGAAGCTTTCTTT CASSLDIPNTEAFF
TRBJ2-3 TRBV10-3 many - TGTGCCATCAGATCGGGGACTTATGGTACAGATACGCAGTATTTT CAIRSGTYGTDTQYF
TRBJ1-5 TRBV20-1 medium-sized TRBD1 TGCAGTGCTAGACAGGGGGCGCGGGATTCGCCCCAGCATTTT CSARQGARDSPQHF
TRBJ2-6 TRBV29-1 many - TGCAGCGTTGGAGAGTCGGCCAACGTCCTGACTTTC CSVGESANVLTF